This T cell receptor (beta chain) came from a study of blood T cells in healthy people across ages. A J-beta primer mix and a sample-barcoded 5' primer were used in a second PCR of about 7 to 12 cycles. TCRdb used MiXCR to reprocess the 5' RACE reads, holding one entry per CDR3 protein. The sample includes about 680,000 distinct CDR3 sequences, around 45% of them seen just once. This clonotype was seen a handful of times. Germline CDR1 is SGDLS and CDR2 is YYNGEE. V lost 4 bases and J lost 8, with 22 bases in between. The CDR3 sequence is 16 residues long. The chain employs TRBV9 and TRBJ2-1; no firm D call. The receptor's source is a woman in her fifties or sixties in good health. The sequenced material came from blood. In DNA, the CDR3 is TGTGCCAGCAGCCCCCGCCCCAGAAAAGACGCCGATGAGCAGTTCTTC. This codes for CASSPRPRKDADEQFF.